These 21 T cell receptor beta chains share one sample of origin, sequenced in a study of cytomegalovirus exposure and HLA in healthy donors. PCR was performed using 60 Vbeta and 13 Jbeta primers. Some clones are missing from TCRdb's copy, which holds only in-frame ones; the method was immunoSEQ multiplex PCR. The repertoire has some 120,000 clones, 70% to 85% of them found once; the top ten carry 5.8%. Material: PBMCs. The receptor set was obtained from a man aged 18 to 30 in good health and CMV-seropositive.

This clone was observed a few times. J is TRBJ2-5 and V is TRBV28, with D possibly TRBD1 on 5 matching bases. CDR3 length: 14 amino acids. Germline CDR1 reads MDHEN; CDR2 reads SYDVKM. The ends were cut back, 1 base at V and 7 bases at J, with 13 bases in the middle. The CDR3 sequence: CASSLYQGIRTQYF. CDR3 sequence (DNA): TGTGCCAGCAGTTTATACCAGGGAATAAGGACCCAGTACTTC.

This chain connects TRBV27 to TRBJ2-7, with 10 positions matching TRBD1. Germline V gene data show CDR1 as MNHEY and CDR2 as SMNVEV (reference sequence). The CDR3 consists of 16 residues. The trim removed 0 bases at V and 7 bases at J, leaving 9 bases unmatched. The DNA for the CDR3 is TGTGCCAGCAGTTTATCGGGACAGGGGATATGGAGAGAGCAGTACTTC. Translated: CASSLSGQGIWREQYF.

The chain recombines TRBV5-1 with TRBJ2-1; 7 nucleotides line up with TRBD1. Germline V gives CDR1 SGHRS, CDR2 YFSETQ. This CDR3 has 18 amino acids. V dropped 3 bases and J dropped 4; count of bases not matched to a gene: 16. CDR3 nucleotides: TGCGCCAGCAGCTCTCCGAAATCAACCGGGACAGATTACAATGAGCAGTTCTTC. As protein: CASSSPKSTGTDYNEQFF.

V gene TRBV19 combines with J gene TRBJ1-2; D is perhaps TRBD1 (5 bases). V lost 9 bases to trimming and J lost 7 bases, with 24 bases between them. The CDR3 sequence is 15 residues long. From germline, CDR1 is LNHDA and CDR2 SQIVND (reference sequence). The CDR3 loop is CASTPQTVSGVGYTF. The CDR3 coding sequence is TGTGCCAGCACCCCCCAGACAGTGAGTGGAGTTGGCTACACCTTC.

In the case of this clone: At one end the junction does not follow the germline gene, possibly because of a read error. The rearrangement uses TRBV6-5 and TRBJ2-4, with D hard to call. This CDR3 has 13 amino acids. Germline V lookup: CDR1 MNHEY, CDR2 SVGAGI. Here the CDR3 reads CASRSKAKNSQYF. The CDR3 nucleotides read TGTGCCAGCAGATCGAAAGCCAAAAACAGTCAGTACTTC.

The chain uses TRBV28 and TRBJ2-2, with TRBD1 identical over 7 bases. This CDR3 is 15 amino acids long. V gave up 6 bases and J gave up 5 bases; unmatched junction bases: 9. Germline V CDR1 and CDR2: MDHEN, SYDVKM. DNA of the CDR3: TGTGCCAGCAGCCTTACCTCAGGGGGAACCGGGGAGCTGTTTTTT. This codes for CASSLTSGGTGELFF.

This clone was seen a handful of times. The chain couples TRBV5-1 to TRBJ1-2; 7 nucleotides agree with TRBD1. The CDR3 covers 15 residues. Germline V gene lookup returns CDR1 SGHRS and CDR2 YFSETQ. After removal of 0 bases from V and 7 bases from J, the junction contained 9 bases not matched to a gene. The CDR3 is CASSLGGTESSGYTF. The CDR3 coding sequence is TGCGCCAGCAGCTTGGGTGGGACAGAAAGTTCTGGCTACACCTTC.

This chain links TRBV6-5 with TRBJ1-2; 11 bases fit TRBD1. V lost 7 bases to trimming and J lost 7 bases; unmatched junction nucleotides: 8. This CDR3 has 14 amino acids. CDR1 MNHEY and CDR2 SVGAGI come from the germline V gene. The CDR3 protein is CASTIGQGAVGYTF. In DNA, the CDR3 is TGTGCCAGCACCATCGGACAGGGGGCAGTTGGCTACACCTTC.

J is TRBJ2-2 and V is TRBV18, with a weak D call TRBD2 (5 bases). The CDR3 is 14 amino acids. Germline CDR1 reads KGHSH; CDR2 reads LQKENI. Trimming stripped 5 bases from V and 5 bases from J, with 12 bases between. Written as DNA, the CDR3 is TGTGCCAGCTCAGAGGGATTTGGGACCGGGGAGCTGTTTTTT. Residues: CASSEGFGTGELFF.

The rearrangement joins TRBV5-1 to TRBJ1-2; D is ambiguous. V was clipped by 0 bases and J by 2 bases, with 8 bases between them. Germline lookup yields CDR1 SGHRS and CDR2 YFSETQ. This CDR3 has 14 residues. The DNA for the CDR3 is TGCGCCAGCAGCTTGGGACACGACAACTATGGCTACACCTTC. This gives the protein CASSLGHDNYGYTF.

V gene TRBV2 combines with J gene TRBJ1-6; 10 nucleotides match TRBD1. The V gene's germline CDR1 is SNHLY and CDR2 FYNNEI. The CDR3 covers 18 residues. V shed 0 bases, J shed 7 bases, and the junction held 9 bases outside the gene matches. The CDR3 DNA reads as TGTGCCAGCAGTGAAGCAGAGGACAGGGGGTTACGAAATTCACCCCTCCACTTT. Translating it yields CASSEAEDRGLRNSPLHF.

The chain carries TRBV18 and TRBJ2-7; TRBD2 aligns across 7 bases. The CDR3 spans 14 residues. Unmatched junction bases numbered 7, after V lost 1 base and J lost 7 bases. Germline CDR1 and CDR2: KGHSH and LQKENI. CDR3 amino acids: CASSPREGTGEQYF. The CDR3 DNA sequence: TGTGCCAGCTCACCACGGGAGGGGACGGGGGAGCAGTACTTC.

The rearrangement links TRBV7-8 to TRBJ2-7, with a weak D call TRBD1 (6 bases). The CDR3 has 14 residues. Germline V CDR1 and CDR2: SGHVS, FQNEAQ. Deletions cut 4 bases from V and 0 bases from J, with 10 bases between. CDR3 region: CASSSRGSSYEQYF. As DNA, the CDR3 is TGTGCCAGCAGCTCCAGGGGAAGCTCCTACGAGCAGTACTTC. The whole variable domain, filled in from reference TRBV7-8 and TRBJ2-7, reads GAGVSQSPRYKVAKRGQDVALRCDPISGHVSLFWYQQALGQGPEFLTYFQNEAQLDKSGLPSDRFFAERPEGSVSTLKIQRTQQEDSAVYLCASSSRGSSYEQYFGPGTRLTVT.

The chain joins TRBV27 to TRBJ2-7; D unclear. The V gene's germline CDR1 is MNHEY and CDR2 SMNVEV (reference sequence). CDR3 size: 12 residues. The ends were cut back, 6 bases at V and 3 bases at J, with 9 bases in the middle. As DNA, the CDR3 is TGTGCCAGCAGCTCTGGAGACTACGAGCAGTACTTC. Protein: CASSSGDYEQYF.

CDR3 in amino acids: CASSHLAGVGDEQFF. The CDR3 DNA reads as TGTGCCAGCAGTCACCTAGCGGGAGTAGGCGATGAGCAGTTCTTC. The rearrangement links TRBV14 to TRBJ2-1; TRBD2 aligns across 10 bases. Germline CDR1 SGHDN, CDR2 FVKESK. The CDR3 runs to 15 residues. Germline trimming cut 6 bases from V and 8 bases from J; bases unmatched to any gene: 10.

The chain combines TRBV5-4 with TRBJ2-5; possibly TRBD2 for D (7 bases). The CDR3 has 15 residues. CDR1 and CDR2 from the germline V gene are SGHNT and YYREEE (reference sequence). The V and J ends lost 5 bases and 5 bases respectively, with 19 bases between them. This chain's CDR3 is CASRDATQGGETQYF. In DNA form, the CDR3 reads TGTGCCAGCAGGGATGCTACACAGGGAGGGGAGACCCAGTACTTC.

This chain links TRBV27 with TRBJ1-5, with a tentative D call TRBD1 (6 bases). Trimming cost V 5 bases and J 9 bases, with 20 bases left between them. The CDR3 contains 15 residues. CDR1 is MNHEY, CDR2 SMNVEV, per germline (reference sequence). The CDR3 loop is CASSLRDTGNWPQHF. The CDR3 coding sequence is TGTGCCAGCAGTCTCCGGGACACCGGTAATTGGCCCCAGCATTTT.

The J gene is TRBJ2-2, the V gene TRBV15, with 10 bases aligning to TRBD2. V dropped 5 bases and J dropped 7; count of bases not matched to a gene: 1. The CDR3 has 13 residues. Germline CDR1 and CDR2: LNHNV and YYDKDF (reference sequence). The CDR3 reads CATSGLADGELFF. The DNA of the CDR3 is TGTGCCACCAGCGGACTAGCGGACGGGGAGCTGTTTTTT.

The V call is TRBV10-1, the J call TRBJ1-2, with D possibly TRBD1 on 6 matching bases. V was clipped by 0 bases and J by 4 bases, with 6 bases between them. The CDR3 length is 13 residues. Looked up from germline, CDR1 is WNHNN and CDR2 is SYGVQD (reference sequence). CDR3 protein: CASSESDSYGYTF. CDR3 DNA sequence: TGCGCCAGCAGTGAGTCGGACAGCTATGGCTACACCTTC.

V usage is TRBV6-5 and J usage is TRBJ2-7; possibly TRBD1 for D (6 bases). The CDR3 covers 15 residues. Germline V gene sequence: CDR1 MNHEY, CDR2 SVGAGI. The V and J ends lost 3 bases and 0 bases respectively, with 12 bases between them. For the CDR3, the DNA is TGTGCCAGCAGTTATCGAAGGGGGAGCTCCTACGAGCAGTACTTC. Translated, it gives CASSYRRGSSYEQYF.

This sequence joins TRBV2 and TRBJ2-7; 9 nucleotides match TRBD1. Germline CDR1 reads SNHLY; CDR2 reads FYNNEI. Unmatched junction bases numbered 10, after V lost 7 bases and J lost 6 bases. The CDR3 consists of 14 residues. CDR3 coding DNA: TGTGCCAGCACCCCCCGGGACAGGGAGGGCGAGCAGTACTTC. Translation gives CASTPRDREGEQYF.